The 21 T cell receptor beta chains below come from one sample, sequenced in a study of cytomegalovirus exposure and HLA in healthy donors. Repertoires were generated with immunoSEQ multiplex PCR, while TCRdb's copy carries only in-frame clones and drops some. The repertoire holds tens of thousands of clones, with around 92% as singletons. The specimen was PBMCs. The source of these receptors is a man between 18 and 35 years old in good health and CMV-seropositive.

CDR3: CASSPSGTGVNEQFF. Written as DNA, the CDR3 is TGCGCCAGCAGCCCGTCAGGGACAGGGGTGAATGAGCAGTTCTTC. The chain combines TRBV5-1 with TRBJ2-1; TRBD1 agrees at 10 bases. The V and J ends lost 4 bases and 7 bases, in that order; junction bases with no gene match: 8. There are 15 residues in the CDR3. Per germline, CDR1 SGHRS and CDR2 YFSETQ.

J is TRBJ2-5 and V is TRBV15; a possible D gene is TRBD1 (6 bases). V lost 4 bases to trimming and J lost 7 bases, with 13 bases between them. The CDR3 is made up of 13 amino acids. Germline V gene lookup returns CDR1 LNHNV and CDR2 YYDKDF (reference sequence). The CDR3 protein is CATSTGAERTQYF. The DNA of the CDR3 is TGTGCCACCAGCACAGGGGCCGAGAGGACCCAGTACTTC.

CDR3 amino acids: CASSQWTGVNAGYTF. CDR3 nucleotides: TGTGCCAGCAGCCAATGGACAGGGGTTAATGCTGGCTACACCTTC. V usage is TRBV16 and J usage is TRBJ1-2; 9 bases fit TRBD1. The V segment lost 1 base and the J segment 7 bases; nucleotides outside the gene matches: 7. CDR1 and CDR2 (germline): KGHSY, FQNENV. The CDR3 consists of 15 residues.

The chain employs TRBV28 and TRBJ2-5, with 7 bases identical to TRBD1. Germline V gene data show CDR1 as MDHEN and CDR2 as SYDVKM. The CDR3 is made up of 15 amino acids. The trim removed 4 bases at V and 5 bases at J, leaving 10 bases unmatched. CDR3 region: CASSSLTGYEETQYF. CDR3 sequence (DNA): TGTGCCAGCAGTTCACTGACAGGGTACGAGGAGACCCAGTACTTC.

The V and J genes are TRBV28 and TRBJ2-2, with 9 bases identical to TRBD1. With V trimmed by 5 bases and J by 4 bases, 5 bases remained unmatched. Germline CDR1 MDHEN, CDR2 SYDVKM. The CDR3 sequence is 15 residues long. Written as DNA, the CDR3 is TGTGCCAGCAGTCAGACAGGGGGAGGCACCGGGGAGCTGTTTTTT. Its translation is CASSQTGGGTGELFF.

The CDR3 nucleotides are TGTGCCAGCCTAGGACAGGGGGGGTACGAGCAGTACTTC. It specifies CASLGQGGYEQYF. The chain links TRBV27 to TRBJ2-7; 10 nucleotides align to TRBD1. Germline-derived CDR1 and CDR2 are MNHEY and SMNVEV (reference sequence). Unmatched junction bases numbered 5, after V lost 8 bases and J lost 4 bases. There are 13 residues in the CDR3.

CDR3 sequence reads: CASSPSGRAKDTQYF. The CDR3 DNA sequence: TGTGCCAGCAGCCCGAGCGGGAGGGCCAAAGATACGCAGTATTTT. The chain combines TRBV5-6 with TRBJ2-3; 10 bases fit TRBD2. CDR3 length: 15 residues. Trimming took 4 bases from V and 5 from J; bases not matched to a gene: 7. Germline assignment: CDR1 SGHDT and CDR2 YYEEEE.

V and J are TRBV6-5 and TRBJ2-7; TRBD2 might be the D (7 bases). The germline V gene encodes CDR1 MNHEY and CDR2 SVGAGI. The CDR3 is 14 residues long. The V end lost 5 bases, the J end lost 3 bases, and 14 bases lay between the germline ends. The CDR3 DNA reads as TGTGCCAGCAGTAGAGGGGAGGGGGTCTACGAGCAGTACTTC. This encodes CASSRGEGVYEQYF.

This clone has a single count. The chain joins TRBV5-1 to TRBJ1-3; D gene unclear. The CDR3 runs to 17 residues. Germline V gene sequence: CDR1 SGHRS, CDR2 YFSETQ. The V and J ends lost 4 bases and 3 bases respectively, with 20 bases between them. In nucleotides, the CDR3 is TGCGCCAGCAGCCGGGAAGGAGGTCTCGGCCATGGAAACACCATATATTTT. It codes for CASSREGGLGHGNTIYF.

V and J are TRBV20-1 and TRBJ2-2; possible D gene TRBD2, 5 bases. Germline CDR1 is DFQATT and CDR2 is SNEGSKA (reference sequence). CDR3 size: 11 residues. The CDR3 loop reads CGLADTGELFF. For the CDR3, the DNA is TGCGGTCTAGCTGACACCGGGGAGCTGTTTTTT.

The chain carries TRBV7-2 and TRBJ2-3, with TRBD2 identical over 8 bases. The ends lost 1 base at V and 0 bases at J; junction bases unmatched: 3. Germline lookup yields CDR1 SGHTA and CDR2 FQGNSA. This CDR3 region has 16 residues. Here the CDR3 DNA reads TGTGCCAGCAGCTTAGAACTAGCGGTTAGCACAGATACGCAGTATTTT. It codes for CASSLELAVSTDTQYF.

V and J are TRBV19 and TRBJ1-1; 8 bases fit TRBD1. This CDR3 comprises 17 residues. Germline values: CDR1 LNHDA, CDR2 SQIVND (reference sequence). V lost 5 bases and J lost 2; bases outside the gene matches: 13. The CDR3 is CASSSFRGPTVNTEAFF. The CDR3 DNA reads as TGTGCCAGTAGTTCTTTCAGGGGGCCGACGGTAAACACTGAAGCTTTCTTT.

This clone appeared a single time. The V call is TRBV7-9, the J call TRBJ2-5; possibly TRBD1 for D (7 bases). V was trimmed by 4 bases and J by 7 bases, leaving 16 bases between them. CDR1 and CDR2 (germline): SEHNR, FQNEAQ (reference sequence). The CDR3 covers 14 residues. CDR3 DNA: TGTGCCAGCAGCTCCGGGACAGCGGGTGGGACCCAGTACTTC. Amino acids: CASSSGTAGGTQYF.

The chain carries TRBV7-2 and TRBJ2-3; D remains unclear. Germline V gene data show CDR1 as SGHTA and CDR2 as FQGNSA. Trimming stripped 3 bases from V and 0 bases from J, with 10 bases between. This CDR3 comprises 15 residues. The CDR3 loop reads CASSLVSGSTDTQYF. As DNA, the CDR3 is TGTGCCAGCAGCTTGGTATCCGGGAGCACAGATACGCAGTATTTT.

The genes are TRBV4-1 and TRBJ2-5; TRBD2 agrees at 11 bases. The CDR3 is 17 amino acids. From germline, CDR1 is MGHRA and CDR2 YSYEKL. Trimming cost V 0 bases and J 5 bases; bases outside gene matches: 8. Here the CDR3 DNA reads TGCGCCAGCAGCCAAGATAGGGCTAGCGGGAGGAGGGAGACCCAGTACTTC. Translated, it gives CASSQDRASGRRETQYF.

The V gene is TRBV7-3, the J gene TRBJ2-1; TRBD2 agrees at 11 bases. Germline V gives CDR1 SGHTA, CDR2 FQGTGA. The trim removed 2 bases at V and 7 bases at J, leaving 4 bases unmatched. This CDR3 spans 15 amino acids. The CDR3 protein is CASSLASGRHNEQFF. CDR3 coding DNA: TGTGCCAGCAGCTTAGCTAGCGGGAGGCATAATGAGCAGTTCTTC.

The chain is built from TRBV30 and TRBJ1-5; 7 bases line up with TRBD1. The V and J ends lost 8 bases and 7 bases, in that order; junction bases with no gene match: 11. Germline-derived CDR1 and CDR2 are GTSNPN and SVGIG (reference sequence). CDR3 length: 13 residues. This chain's CDR3 is CAAGTAGQQPQHF. The CDR3 DNA follows: TGTGCCGCCGGGACAGCGGGTCAACAGCCCCAGCATTTT.

The chain has TRBV6-1 and TRBJ2-3; TRBD1 might be the D (6 bases). The CDR3 has 13 amino acids. Germline values: CDR1 MNHNS, CDR2 SASEGT. V was shortened by 9 bases and J by 2 bases, with 12 bases between the two germline ends. The DNA for the CDR3 is TGTGCCAGTGGGACATACGACACAGATACGCAGTATTTT. It translates to CASGTYDTDTQYF.

The CDR3 sequence: CASSLGTGRVYEQYF. CDR3 sequence (DNA): TGTGCCAGCAGCTTAGGGACAGGCAGGGTATACGAGCAGTACTTC. V is TRBV5-6 and J is TRBJ2-7; TRBD1 aligns across 8 bases. The CDR3 is 15 amino acids. J lost 4 bases, V lost 2 bases, and 8 bases had no gene match. The germline V gene encodes CDR1 SGHDT and CDR2 YYEEEE.

The rearrangement joins TRBV10-1 to TRBJ2-5; D gene unclear. The CDR3 extends over 15 amino acids. Trimming cost V 2 bases and J 4 bases, with 14 bases left between them. Germline CDR1 WNHNN, CDR2 SYGVQD (reference sequence). The CDR3 DNA follows: TGCGCCAGCAGTGAGGGCAAGGCGGTGGGAGAGACCCAGTACTTC. This encodes CASSEGKAVGETQYF.

The chain combines TRBV4-2 with TRBJ2-1; 7 bases fit TRBD2. CDR1 LGHNA and CDR2 YNFKEQ come from the germline V gene. The J segment lost 6 bases and the V segment lost 0 bases, leaving 11 bases of the junction unmatched. There are 17 residues in the CDR3. In DNA, the CDR3 is TGTGCCAGCAGCCAAGACCGATTCAGCGGGATGGCCAATGAGCAGTTCTTC. This sequence encodes CASSQDRFSGMANEQFF.